A single sample is the source of the 25 T cell receptor beta chains below, sequenced in a study of blood T cell repertoires in COVID-19. Sequencing used immunoSEQ multiplex PCR; TCRdb keeps in-frame clones, though not all of them. The sample includes about 220,000 clones, roughly 89% of them seen just once. Sequences were obtained from PBMCs or T cells enriched from blood (not recorded which). The receptors shown here come from a woman aged 40 to 50 with acute COVID-19.

The chain uses TRBV6-5 and TRBJ2-7; D remains unclear. Trimming cost V 2 bases and J 2 bases, with 7 bases left between them. This CDR3 comprises 13 residues. CDR1 is MNHEY, CDR2 SVGAGI, per germline. In DNA form, the CDR3 reads TGTGCCAGCAGTTACGCAGAAGCCTACGAGCAGTACGTC. As protein: CASSYAEAYEQYV.

The V gene is TRBV7-2, the J gene TRBJ1-4; TRBD1 matches 7 bases. The CDR3 totals 14 residues. In germline, CDR1 is SGHTA, CDR2 FQGNSA. V shed 1 base and J 7 bases; nucleotides not matched to a gene: 3. CDR3 sequence reads: CASSLGRGVEKLFF. CDR3 coding DNA: TGTGCCAGCAGCTTAGGCAGGGGGGTTGAAAAACTGTTTTTT.

The gene calls are TRBV3-1 (or the pseudogene TRBV3-2) and TRBJ2-5; the match to TRBD2 covers 7 bases. This CDR3 contains 14 residues. CDR1 LGHDT and CDR2 YNNKEL come from the germline V gene (reference sequence). The V gene end was trimmed by 4 bases and the J gene end by 3 bases; junction bases not matched to a gene: 5. CDR3 loop: CASSLSGVKETQYF. The CDR3 coding sequence is TGTGCCAGCAGCCTCAGCGGGGTAAAAGAGACCCAGTACTTC.

V and J are TRBV19 and TRBJ2-2; D unclear. Per the germline V gene, CDR1 is LNHDA and CDR2 is SQIVND (reference sequence). The V end lost 4 bases, the J end lost 4 bases, and 4 bases lay between the germline ends. The CDR3 contains 12 residues. CDR3 DNA: TGTGCCAGTAGTACTAGCACCGGGGAGCTGTTTTTT. Protein product: CASSTSTGELFF.

The chain uses TRBV3-1 (or the pseudogene TRBV3-2) and TRBJ2-7, with D possibly TRBD1 on 5 matching bases. Deletions cut 0 bases from V and 9 bases from J, with 12 bases between. CDR1 is LGHDT, CDR2 YNNKEL, per germline (reference sequence). CDR3 length: 13 residues. In DNA, the CDR3 is TGTGCCAGCAGCCAAGAGGGCGGAAGGGGGCAGTACTTC. This translates into CASSQEGGRGQYF.

This clone came up a few times. The chain joins TRBV18 to TRBJ1-3; D uncertain. Germline lookup yields CDR1 KGHSH and CDR2 LQKENI. Trimming left V 2 bases short and J 4 bases short, with 9 bases between. The CDR3 has 14 amino acids. CDR3 protein: CASSPGGVGNTIYF. The CDR3 nucleotides are TGTGCCAGCTCACCAGGCGGGGTAGGAAACACCATATATTTT.

This chain uses TRBV5-6 with TRBJ2-1; the D is unclear. The CDR3 is made up of 11 amino acids. Germline V CDR1 and CDR2: SGHDT, YYEEEE. V shed 1 base and J shed 10 bases, with 6 bases lying between them. The CDR3: CASSLQQEQFF. CDR3 DNA: TGTGCCAGCAGCTTGCAACAGGAGCAGTTCTTC.

The chain couples TRBV30 to TRBJ1-6; 8 bases agree with TRBD1. With V trimmed by 3 bases and J by 9 bases, 7 bases remained unmatched. This CDR3 is 14 amino acids long. Germline CDR1 is GTSNPN and CDR2 is SVGIG (reference sequence). CDR3 region: CAWSPGTGVSPLHF. The CDR3 nucleotides are TGTGCCTGGAGCCCCGGGACAGGAGTTTCACCCCTCCACTTT.

The chain links TRBV3-1 (or the pseudogene TRBV3-2) to TRBJ2-3, with 10 bases matching TRBD2. CDR1 is LGHDT, CDR2 YNNKEL, per germline (reference sequence). The CDR3 is 18 amino acids. V lost 0 bases, J lost 2 bases, and 8 bases stayed unmatched. The CDR3 sequence is CASSQDLISGGTTDTQYF. The DNA of the CDR3 is TGTGCCAGCAGCCAAGACCTCATTAGCGGGGGGACCACAGATACGCAGTATTTT.

The J gene is TRBJ1-1, the V gene TRBV12-3 or TRBV12-4; the match to TRBD1 covers 7 bases. The CDR3 is 13 residues long. V shed 6 bases, J shed 7 bases, and the junction held 8 bases outside the gene matches. CDR3 protein: CASRMKTGSEAFF. The DNA of the CDR3 is TGTGCCAGCAGAATGAAGACAGGGAGTGAAGCTTTCTTT.

This clone has just one count. V usage is TRBV6-5 and J usage is TRBJ1-3; 7 bases fit TRBD1. Germline V gives CDR1 MNHEY, CDR2 SVGAGI. CDR3 length equals 15 residues. J gave up 5 bases and V 7 bases, and 11 bases lay outside the gene matches. CDR3 coding DNA: TGTGCCAGCATCCAGAGCGCGGACAGGCGAAACACCATATATTTT. This sequence encodes CASIQSADRRNTIYF.

The chain links TRBV7-8 to TRBJ2-7; possible D gene TRBD1, 6 bases. V was shortened by 1 base and J by 3 bases, with 10 bases between the two germline ends. The CDR3 runs to 14 residues. Germline V CDR1 and CDR2: SGHVS, FQNEAQ. The CDR3 region has the DNA TGTGCCAGCAGCTTAGTGGGGGCTATCTACGAGCAGTACTTC. Translating it yields CASSLVGAIYEQYF.

The CDR3 sequence is CASSPPREAGELFF. The DNA of the CDR3 is TGTGCCAGCAGTCCCCCCAGGGAGGCCGGGGAGCTGTTTTTT. This chain connects TRBV3-1 (or the pseudogene TRBV3-2) to TRBJ2-2, with TRBD2 as a possible D gene (6 bases). The CDR3 totals 14 residues. Between the trimmed V and J ends, which lost 6 bases and 6 bases, there was a span of 14 bases. Germline V gives CDR1 LGHDT, CDR2 YNNKEL (reference sequence).

The V call is TRBV9, the J call TRBJ2-2; D is undetermined. Germline values: CDR1 SGDLS, CDR2 YYNGEE. V was pared by 3 bases and J by 5 bases, with 5 bases between. The CDR3 length is 12 residues. DNA of the CDR3: TGTGCCAGCAGCGGTTATACCGGGGAGCTGTTTTTT. Protein product: CASSGYTGELFF.

J is TRBJ2-2 and V is TRBV5-1; 12 nucleotides match TRBD2. Germline trimming cut 4 bases from V and 1 base from J; bases unmatched to any gene: 2. The germline V gene encodes CDR1 SGHRS and CDR2 YFSETQ. CDR3 length equals 16 residues. Here the CDR3 DNA reads TGCGCCAGCAGCGGGACTAGCGGGTTGAACACCGGGGAGCTGTTTTTT. Translating it yields CASSGTSGLNTGELFF.

The chain carries TRBV4-1 and TRBJ2-5; D possibly corresponds to TRBD2 (7 bases). There are 14 residues in the CDR3. V was pared by 4 bases and J by 5 bases, with 14 bases between. From germline, CDR1 is MGHRA and CDR2 YSYEKL. The CDR3, as DNA: TGCGCCAGCAGCCTCGTCGGGGGGCGGGAGACCCAGTACTTC. Translating it yields CASSLVGGRETQYF.

V and J are TRBV5-1 and TRBJ1-1; 7 bases are shared with TRBD1. The CDR3 loop spans 14 amino acids. Trimming at V came to 3 bases and at J to 11 bases, leaving 13 bases not matched to a gene. The V gene's germline CDR1 is SGHRS and CDR2 YFSETQ. Written as DNA, the CDR3 is TGCGCCAGCAGCTCCACCCTGACAGGGATGGGGGCTTTCTTT. It yields the protein CASSSTLTGMGAFF.

There are a few counts of this clone. V and J are TRBV7-8 and TRBJ1-1; TRBD1 matches 8 bases. The germline gives CDR1 SGHVS, CDR2 FQNEAQ. The CDR3 is 15 amino acids. With V trimmed by 5 bases and J by 2 bases, 7 bases remained unmatched. CDR3 protein: CASSPRTGINTEAFF. As DNA, the CDR3 is TGTGCCAGCAGCCCCCGGACAGGGATTAACACTGAAGCTTTCTTT.

This clone appeared a single time. The J gene is TRBJ1-2, the V gene TRBV5-4; 7 nucleotides align to TRBD1. V lost 4 bases and J lost 4; bases outside the gene matches: 4. The CDR3 spans 13 residues. The germline V gene encodes CDR1 SGHNT and CDR2 YYREEE (reference sequence). CDR3 bases: TGTGCCAGCAGCCCGGGACAGAGCTATGGCTACACCTTC. It translates to CASSPGQSYGYTF.

The rearrangement joins TRBV10-3 to TRBJ1-2; TRBD1 agrees at 10 bases. With 4 bases clipped from V and 2 bases from J, the junction kept 4 bases outside the gene matches. There are 15 residues in the CDR3. CDR1 ENHRY and CDR2 SYGVKD come from the germline V gene. CDR3 sequence: CAISGTGGENYGYTF. DNA of the CDR3: TGTGCCATCAGTGGGACAGGGGGAGAAAACTATGGCTACACCTTC.

A single count supports this clone. The chain couples TRBV13 to TRBJ1-3; D is uncertain. V was shortened by 0 bases and J by 4 bases, with 10 bases between the two germline ends. CDR3 length equals 15 residues. Germline CDR1 PRHDT, CDR2 FYEKMQ (reference sequence). The CDR3 bases are TGTGCCAGCAGCTTAGGGGCCTCATTCGGAAACACCATATATTTT. Translating gives CASSLGASFGNTIYF.

The chain combines TRBV7-6 with TRBJ2-2, with TRBD1 identical over 10 bases. Germline CDR1 is SGHVS and CDR2 is FNYEAQ. J was trimmed by 6 bases and V by 4 bases; bases with no gene match: 2. The CDR3 spans 14 residues. CDR3 DNA: TGTGCCAGCAGCTCCGGACAGGGGGCCGGGGAGCTGTTTTTT. This codes for CASSSGQGAGELFF.

V is TRBV7-8 and J is TRBJ1-3, with no clear D. The CDR3 totals 15 residues. Germline V gene sequence: CDR1 SGHVS, CDR2 FQNEAQ. Trimming removed 4 bases at V and 0 bases at J, with 10 bases between. The chain's CDR3 is CASSSDGGSGNTIYF. In DNA form, the CDR3 reads TGTGCCAGCAGCTCGGACGGAGGCTCTGGAAACACCATATATTTT.

The chain joins TRBV27 to TRBJ2-1; D call uncertain. Germline CDR1 reads MNHEY; CDR2 reads SMNVEV (reference sequence). The CDR3 has 12 residues. Trimming removed 7 bases at V and 4 bases at J, with 8 bases between. CDR3 in DNA: TGTGCCAGCATCGCCCAGTACAATGAGCAGTTCTTC. Encoded protein: CASIAQYNEQFF.

The V gene is TRBV3-1 (or the pseudogene TRBV3-2), the J gene TRBJ2-3; the match to TRBD1 covers 10 bases. Unmatched junction bases numbered 4, after V lost 4 bases and J lost 3 bases. Germline V CDR1 and CDR2: LGHDT, YNNKEL (reference sequence). This CDR3 has 15 amino acids. CDR3 DNA sequence: TGTGCCAGCAGCCCCCGGGACAGGGGAACAGATACGCAGTATTTT. Residues: CASSPRDRGTDTQYF.